A selection of T cell receptor beta chains follows, all from one sample in a study of T cells after posttransplantation cyclophosphamide. TCRdb's table, derived via immunoSEQ multiplex PCR, lists solely in-frame clones and lacks some. The sample lists 15,000 or so clones; around 86% were seen once. This specimen was PBMCs, taken after an allogeneic stem cell transplant with a calcineurin inhibitor and methotrexate. The receptor source for this set is a male patient aged 50 to 60 who received an allogeneic stem cell transplant from an unrelated donor, was CMV-positive, and had chronic GVHD only. Some T cells may originate from the graft donor. The CDR3 runs from the conserved cysteine through the conserved F or W. A D gene is named only where the DNA matches it firmly. Expanded clones get a size class; other rows say once, few or many, or leave the size out.

d_call: TRBD1; clone_size: NA; j_call: TRBJ2-1; v_call: TRBV7-9; cdr3_aa: CASSPSGQGENNEQFF; cdr3_nt: TGTGCCAGCAGCCCTTCGGGGCAGGGGGAGAACAATGAGCAGTTCTTC
d_call: NA; clone_size: NA; j_call: TRBJ2-1; v_call: TRBV7-9; cdr3_aa: CASIRSSNEQFF; cdr3_nt: TGTGCCAGCATCCGTAGTTCTAATGAGCAGTTCTTC
d_call: TRBD2; clone_size: NA; j_call: TRBJ2-5; v_call: TRBV4-1; cdr3_aa: CASSPSGGTSGGGGKETQYF; cdr3_nt: TGCGCCAGCAGCCCTAGTGGGGGGACTAGCGGGGGGGGTGGCAAAGAGACCCAGTACTTC
d_call: TRBD2; clone_size: few; j_call: TRBJ2-2; v_call: TRBV7-9; cdr3_aa: CASSPRLAGGPNTGELFF; cdr3_nt: TGTGCCAGCAGCCCAAGACTAGCGGGAGGGCCGAACACCGGGGAGCTGTTTTTT
d_call: TRBD2; clone_size: few; j_call: TRBJ2-7; v_call: TRBV11-3; cdr3_aa: CASSSDWGGVLYEQYF; cdr3_nt: TGTGCCAGCAGCTCAGACTGGGGAGGGGTACTCTACGAGCAGTACTTC
d_call: TRBD2; clone_size: once; j_call: TRBJ2-7; v_call: TRBV11-3; cdr3_aa: CASSAAGGSYEQYF; cdr3_nt: TGTGCCAGCAGCGCGGCGGGGGGTAGCTACGAGCAGTACTTC
d_call: TRBD1; clone_size: NA; j_call: TRBJ1-2; v_call: TRBV9; cdr3_aa: CASSTRTGPSYGYTF; cdr3_nt: TGTGCCAGCAGCACCCGGACAGGACCCTCCTATGGCTACACCTTC
d_call: TRBD2; clone_size: NA; j_call: TRBJ2-4; v_call: TRBV2; cdr3_aa: CASSDPGEGWKNIQYF; cdr3_nt: TGTGCCAGCAGTGATCCTGGGGAGGGGTGGAAAAACATTCAGTACTTC
d_call: NA; clone_size: NA; j_call: TRBJ1-4; v_call: TRBV5-1; cdr3_aa: CASSSVGGLYEKLFF; cdr3_nt: TGCGCCAGCAGCTCGGTTGGGGGCTTGTATGAAAAACTGTTTTTT
d_call: NA; clone_size: NA; j_call: TRBJ1-6; v_call: TRBV6-1; cdr3_aa: CASMGGSLSPLHF; cdr3_nt: TGTGCCAGCATGGGGGGGTCCCTTTCACCCCTCCACTTT
d_call: TRBD1; clone_size: NA; j_call: TRBJ1-2; v_call: TRBV6-5; cdr3_aa: CASTRGTVYGYTF; cdr3_nt: TGTGCCAGCACCCGAGGGACAGTCTATGGCTACACCTTC
d_call: NA; clone_size: NA; j_call: TRBJ2-5; v_call: TRBV7-2; cdr3_aa: CASSFGETQYF; cdr3_nt: TGTGCCAGCAGCTTCGGAGAGACCCAGTACTTC
d_call: NA; clone_size: NA; j_call: TRBJ1-6; v_call: TRBV2; cdr3_aa: CASSETRLSPLHF; cdr3_nt: TGTGCCAGCAGTGAAACCCGACTCTCACCCCTCCACTTT
d_call: TRBD2; clone_size: NA; j_call: TRBJ2-5; v_call: TRBV5-1; cdr3_aa: CASSISGGGDQYF; cdr3_nt: TGCGCCAGCAGCATCAGCGGGGGGGGAGACCAGTACTTC
d_call: NA; clone_size: few; j_call: TRBJ2-5; v_call: TRBV21-1; cdr3_aa: CASSPPIPDREETQYF; cdr3_nt: TGTGCCAGCAGCCCCCCCATCCCGGACAGGGAAGAGACCCAGTACTTC
d_call: NA; clone_size: few; j_call: TRBJ1-2; v_call: TRBV10-3; cdr3_aa: CAISEQGNYGYTF; cdr3_nt: TGTGCCATCAGTGAACAGGGAAACTATGGCTACACCTTC
d_call: TRBD2; clone_size: few; j_call: TRBJ2-7; v_call: TRBV7-8; cdr3_aa: CASSPYSGTSGSGEQYF; cdr3_nt: TGTGCCAGCAGCCCCTACTCCGGGACTAGCGGAAGTGGCGAGCAGTACTTC
d_call: NA; clone_size: NA; j_call: TRBJ2-7; v_call: TRBV11-2; cdr3_aa: CASSLDGGSSYEQYF; cdr3_nt: TGTGCCAGCAGCTTAGACGGGGGATCGTCCTACGAGCAGTACTTC
d_call: NA; clone_size: NA; j_call: TRBJ2-7; v_call: TRBV9; cdr3_aa: CASSVAGEGSYEQYF; cdr3_nt: TGTGCCAGCAGCGTAGCAGGGGAGGGGTCGTACGAGCAGTACTTC
d_call: NA; clone_size: NA; j_call: TRBJ2-5; v_call: TRBV5-1; cdr3_aa: CASSLGRDAFQETQYF; cdr3_nt: TGCGCCAGCAGCTTGGGGCGGGACGCTTTTCAAGAGACCCAGTACTTC
d_call: NA; clone_size: NA; j_call: TRBJ2-2; v_call: TRBV6-6; cdr3_aa: CASSYSGEVTGELFF; cdr3_nt: TGTGCCAGCAGTTACTCTGGGGAGGTCACCGGGGAGCTGTTTTTT
d_call: NA; clone_size: NA; j_call: TRBJ2-5; v_call: TRBV11-3; cdr3_aa: CASSSRGGEETQYF; cdr3_nt: TGTGCCAGCAGCTCTCGAGGGGGGGAAGAGACCCAGTACTTC
d_call: NA; clone_size: NA; j_call: TRBJ2-7; v_call: TRBV6-5; cdr3_aa: CASRKGGATYEQYF; cdr3_nt: TGTGCCAGCAGAAAAGGGGGGGCAACCTACGAGCAGTACTTC
d_call: NA; clone_size: NA; j_call: TRBJ2-3; v_call: TRBV4-2; cdr3_aa: CASSVNIGTDTQYF; cdr3_nt: TGTGCCAGCAGCGTGAATATAGGCACAGATACGCAGTATTTT
d_call: NA; clone_size: NA; j_call: TRBJ1-4; v_call: TRBV28; cdr3_aa: CASSLAGQGSDEKLFF; cdr3_nt: TGTGCCAGCAGTTTGGCTGGGCAGGGCTCCGATGAAAAACTGTTTTTT
d_call: TRBD1; clone_size: NA; j_call: TRBJ1-6; v_call: TRBV7-2; cdr3_aa: CASSRQGNSPLHF; cdr3_nt: TGTGCCAGCAGCCGACAGGGTAATTCACCCCTCCACTTT
d_call: TRBD2; clone_size: once; j_call: TRBJ2-2; v_call: TRBV5-1; cdr3_aa: CASSFLAGTNTGELFF; cdr3_nt: TGCGCCAGCAGCTTTTTAGCGGGAACGAACACCGGGGAGCTGTTTTTT
d_call: TRBD1; clone_size: NA; j_call: TRBJ1-3; v_call: TRBV2; cdr3_aa: CASNNRDSGNTIYF; cdr3_nt: TGTGCCAGCAACAACAGGGACAGTGGAAACACCATATATTTT
d_call: TRBD1; clone_size: NA; j_call: TRBJ2-7; v_call: TRBV4-3; cdr3_aa: CASSQGTASYEQYF; cdr3_nt: TGCGCCAGCAGCCAGGGGACAGCCTCCTACGAGCAGTACTTC
d_call: NA; clone_size: NA; j_call: TRBJ2-7; v_call: TRBV2; cdr3_aa: CASSVGRGYEQYF; cdr3_nt: TGTGCCAGCAGTGTTGGCAGGGGATACGAGCAGTACTTC
d_call: NA; clone_size: NA; j_call: TRBJ2-1; v_call: TRBV18; cdr3_aa: CASSPIQDEQFF; cdr3_nt: TGTGCCAGCTCACCCATTCAGGATGAGCAGTTCTTC
d_call: TRBD1; clone_size: NA; j_call: TRBJ1-4; v_call: TRBV7-9; cdr3_aa: CASSLRQGDNEKLFF; cdr3_nt: TGTGCCAGCAGCTTACGACAGGGGGATAATGAAAAACTGTTTTTT
d_call: TRBD1; clone_size: NA; j_call: TRBJ1-1; v_call: TRBV4-1; cdr3_aa: CASSRRQGARDTEAFF; cdr3_nt: TGCGCCAGCAGCCGAAGACAGGGGGCAAGGGACACTGAAGCTTTCTTT
d_call: NA; clone_size: NA; j_call: TRBJ2-3; v_call: TRBV19; cdr3_aa: CASSMGGAGHTDTQYF; cdr3_nt: TGTGCCAGTAGTATGGGCGGGGCAGGACACACAGATACGCAGTATTTT
d_call: TRBD1; clone_size: NA; j_call: TRBJ1-6; v_call: TRBV5-4; cdr3_aa: CASSPETGVGNSPLHF; cdr3_nt: TGTGCCAGCAGCCCGGAGACAGGGGTTGGAAATTCACCCCTCCACTTT
d_call: NA; clone_size: once; j_call: TRBJ2-3; v_call: TRBV9; cdr3_aa: CASSVSGGTDTQYF; cdr3_nt: TGTGCCAGCAGCGTCTCGGGTGGCACAGATACGCAGTATTTT
d_call: TRBD1; clone_size: NA; j_call: TRBJ2-2; v_call: TRBV5-6; cdr3_aa: CASTTDRADLWTGELFF; cdr3_nt: TGTGCCAGCACGACGGACAGGGCTGATTTATGGACCGGGGAGCTGTTTTTT
d_call: NA; clone_size: NA; j_call: TRBJ2-6; v_call: TRBV5-1; cdr3_aa: CASSLGVSGANVLTF; cdr3_nt: TGCGCCAGCAGCTTAGGAGTCTCTGGGGCCAACGTCCTGACTTTC
d_call: TRBD1; clone_size: NA; j_call: TRBJ1-5; v_call: TRBV7-9; cdr3_aa: CASSFGQEGQPQHF; cdr3_nt: TGTGCCAGCAGCTTCGGACAGGAGGGACAGCCCCAGCATTTT
d_call: NA; clone_size: NA; j_call: TRBJ1-4; v_call: TRBV10-3; cdr3_aa: CAIKDSLDEKLFF; cdr3_nt: TGTGCCATCAAGGACAGCTTAGATGAAAAACTGTTTTTT
d_call: TRBD2; clone_size: few; j_call: TRBJ2-1; v_call: TRBV5-6; cdr3_aa: CASSFRGGGNEQFF; cdr3_nt: TGTGCCAGCAGCTTTCGCGGGGGTGGCAATGAGCAGTTCTTC
d_call: NA; clone_size: few; j_call: TRBJ1-5; v_call: TRBV4-3; cdr3_aa: CASSQDGDRGQPQHF; cdr3_nt: TGCGCCAGCAGCCAAGACGGGGATCGGGGACAGCCCCAGCATTTT
d_call: TRBD1; clone_size: NA; j_call: TRBJ2-3; v_call: TRBV29-1; cdr3_aa: CSAAGQGIADTQYF; cdr3_nt: TGCAGCGCAGCCGGACAGGGGATCGCAGATACGCAGTATTTT
d_call: NA; clone_size: NA; j_call: TRBJ1-5; v_call: TRBV12-5; cdr3_aa: CASGSSGSNQPQHF; cdr3_nt: TGTGCTAGTGGGTCGTCCGGGAGCAATCAGCCCCAGCATTTT
d_call: NA; clone_size: few; j_call: TRBJ1-3; v_call: TRBV19; cdr3_aa: CASSIPGVGNTIYF; cdr3_nt: TGTGCCAGTAGTATCCCAGGGGTTGGAAACACCATATATTTT
d_call: NA; clone_size: once; j_call: TRBJ1-1; v_call: TRBV27; cdr3_aa: CASSLARYTEAFF; cdr3_nt: TGTGCCAGCAGTTTAGCGCGGTACACTGAAGCTTTCTTT
d_call: NA; clone_size: NA; j_call: TRBJ1-1; v_call: TRBV6-1; cdr3_aa: CASSEFEAMNTEAFF; cdr3_nt: TGTGCCAGCAGTGAATTTGAGGCCATGAACACTGAAGCTTTCTTT
d_call: TRBD2; clone_size: NA; j_call: TRBJ2-7; v_call: TRBV28; cdr3_aa: CASKGAGGPIYEQYF; cdr3_nt: TGTGCCAGCAAGGGAGCGGGAGGGCCCATCTACGAGCAGTACTTC
d_call: TRBD1; clone_size: NA; j_call: TRBJ1-1; v_call: TRBV4-1; cdr3_aa: CASSPGQGGTEAFF; cdr3_nt: TGCGCCAGCAGCCCGGGACAGGGAGGGACTGAAGCTTTCTTT
d_call: TRBD2; clone_size: NA; j_call: TRBJ2-3; v_call: TRBV6-5; cdr3_aa: CASRGEGWADTQYF; cdr3_nt: TGTGCCAGCAGGGGGGAGGGATGGGCAGATACGCAGTATTTT
d_call: NA; clone_size: NA; j_call: TRBJ2-3; v_call: TRBV7-6; cdr3_aa: CASSSSTGTGDTQYF; cdr3_nt: TGTGCCAGCAGCTCGTCGACAGGGACTGGAGATACGCAGTATTTT
d_call: NA; clone_size: NA; j_call: TRBJ1-6; v_call: TRBV5-1; cdr3_aa: CASSLGDSNNSPLHF; cdr3_nt: TGCGCCAGCAGCTTAGGGGACTCCAATAATTCACCCCTCCACTTT
d_call: NA; clone_size: NA; j_call: TRBJ2-7; v_call: TRBV7-8; cdr3_aa: CASSLKTGSRSYEQYF; cdr3_nt: TGTGCCAGCAGCCTCAAAACAGGGAGCCGCTCCTACGAGCAGTACTTC